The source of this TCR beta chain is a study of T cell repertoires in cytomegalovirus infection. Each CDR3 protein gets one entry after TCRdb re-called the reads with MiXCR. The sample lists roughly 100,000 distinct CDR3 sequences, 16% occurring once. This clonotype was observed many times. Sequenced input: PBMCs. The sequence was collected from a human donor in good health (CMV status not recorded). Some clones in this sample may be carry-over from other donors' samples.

The CDR3 spells CASSPTKTRIPYNEQFF. CDR3 bases: TGTGCCAGCAGCCCAACCAAGACTCGAATACCCTACAATGAGCAGTTCTTC. The chain links TRBV7-9 to TRBJ2-1; D unresolved. CDR3 length: 17 amino acids. Germline lookup yields CDR1 SEHNR and CDR2 FQNEAQ (reference sequence). Deletions cut 5 bases from V and 2 bases from J, with 19 bases between.